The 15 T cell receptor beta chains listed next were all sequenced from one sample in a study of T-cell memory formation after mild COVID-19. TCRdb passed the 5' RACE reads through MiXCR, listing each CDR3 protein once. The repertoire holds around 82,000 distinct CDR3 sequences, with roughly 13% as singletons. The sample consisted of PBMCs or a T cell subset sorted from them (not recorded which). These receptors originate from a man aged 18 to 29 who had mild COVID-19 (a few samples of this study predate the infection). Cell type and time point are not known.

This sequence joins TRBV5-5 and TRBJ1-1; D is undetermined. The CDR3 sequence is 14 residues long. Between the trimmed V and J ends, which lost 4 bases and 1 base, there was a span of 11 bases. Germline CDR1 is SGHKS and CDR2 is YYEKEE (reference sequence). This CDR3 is CASSGLWGNTEAFF. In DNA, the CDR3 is TGTGCCAGCAGCGGGTTATGGGGGAACACTGAAGCTTTCTTT.

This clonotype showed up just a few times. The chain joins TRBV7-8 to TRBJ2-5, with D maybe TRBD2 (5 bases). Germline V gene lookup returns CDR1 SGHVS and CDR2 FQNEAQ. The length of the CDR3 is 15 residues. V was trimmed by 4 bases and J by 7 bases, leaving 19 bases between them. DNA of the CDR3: TGTGCCAGCAGCTCCTACCTGGACTCGGCAGGGACCCAGTACTTC. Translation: CASSSYLDSAGTQYF.

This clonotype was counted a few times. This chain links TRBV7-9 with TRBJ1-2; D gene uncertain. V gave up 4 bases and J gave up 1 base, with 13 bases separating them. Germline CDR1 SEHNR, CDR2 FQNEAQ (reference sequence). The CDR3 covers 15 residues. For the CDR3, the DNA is TGTGCCAGCAGCTCGACATCGGCCGATAACTATGGCTACACCTTC. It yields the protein CASSSTSADNYGYTF. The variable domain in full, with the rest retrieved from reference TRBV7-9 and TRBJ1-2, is DTGVSQNPRHKITKRGQNVTFRCDPISEHNRLYWYRQTLGQGPEFLTYFQNEAQLEKSRLLSDRFSAERPKGSFSTLEIQRTEQGDSAMYLCASSSTSADNYGYTFGSGTRLTVV.

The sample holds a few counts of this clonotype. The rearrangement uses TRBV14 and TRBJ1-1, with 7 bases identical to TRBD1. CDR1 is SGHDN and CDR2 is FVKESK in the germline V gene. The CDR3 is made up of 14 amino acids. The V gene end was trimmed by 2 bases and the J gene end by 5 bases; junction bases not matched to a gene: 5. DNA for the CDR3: TGTGCCAGCAGCCAAAGACAGGGAGGTACTGAAGCTTTCTTT. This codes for CASSQRQGGTEAFF.

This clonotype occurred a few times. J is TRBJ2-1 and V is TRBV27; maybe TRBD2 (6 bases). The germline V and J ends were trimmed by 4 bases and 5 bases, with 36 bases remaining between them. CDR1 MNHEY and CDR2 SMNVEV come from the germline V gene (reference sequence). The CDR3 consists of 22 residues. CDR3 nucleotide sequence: TGTGCCAGCAGTTCCCTCAGGCCGGGACTCCGAACCACCTCCATGGGAGACAATGAGCAGTTCTTC. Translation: CASSSLRPGLRTTSMGDNEQFF.

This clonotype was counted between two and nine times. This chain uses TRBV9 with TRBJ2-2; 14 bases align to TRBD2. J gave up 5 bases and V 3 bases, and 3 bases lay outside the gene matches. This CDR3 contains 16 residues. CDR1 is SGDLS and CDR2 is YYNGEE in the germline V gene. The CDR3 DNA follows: TGTGCCAGCAGCGGGACTAGCGGGGGGCCAACCGGGGAGCTGTTTTTT. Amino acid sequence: CASSGTSGGPTGELFF. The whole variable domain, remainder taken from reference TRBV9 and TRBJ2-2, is DSGVTQTPKHLITATGQRVTLRCSPRSGDLSVYWYQQSLDQGLQFLIQYYNGEERAKGNILERFSAQQFPDLHSELNLSSLELGDSALYFCASSGTSGGPTGELFFGEGSRLTVL.

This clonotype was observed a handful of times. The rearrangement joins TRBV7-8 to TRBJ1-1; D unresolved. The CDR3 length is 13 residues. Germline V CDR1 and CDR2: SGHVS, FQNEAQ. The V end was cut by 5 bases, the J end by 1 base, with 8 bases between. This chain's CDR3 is CASSPSPNTEAFF. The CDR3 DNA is TGTGCCAGCAGCCCCAGCCCGAACACTGAAGCTTTCTTT.

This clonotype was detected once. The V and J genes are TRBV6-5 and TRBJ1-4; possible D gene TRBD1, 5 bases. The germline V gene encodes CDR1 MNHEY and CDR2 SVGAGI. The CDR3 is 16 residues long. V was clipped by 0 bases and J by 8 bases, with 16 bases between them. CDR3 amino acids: CASSYSSGTPTEKLFF. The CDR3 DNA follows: TGTGCCAGCAGTTACTCCTCAGGGACTCCCACCGAAAAACTGTTTTTT.

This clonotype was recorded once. This CDR3 reads CASSLGRQGGTKAFF. CDR3 DNA: TGTGCCAGCAGCTTAGGAAGACAGGGTGGCACAAAAGCTTTCTTT. V usage is TRBV11-2 and J usage is TRBJ1-1; TRBD1 matches at 7 bases. This CDR3 is 15 amino acids long. The J segment lost 9 bases and the V segment lost 1 base, leaving 11 bases of the junction unmatched. Germline CDR1 reads SGHAT; CDR2 reads FQNNGV.

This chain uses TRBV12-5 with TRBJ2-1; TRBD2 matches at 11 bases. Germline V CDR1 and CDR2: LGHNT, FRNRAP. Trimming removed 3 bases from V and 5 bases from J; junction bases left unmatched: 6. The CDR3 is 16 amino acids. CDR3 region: CASGFASGGLNNEQFF. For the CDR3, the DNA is TGTGCTAGTGGTTTCGCTAGCGGGGGGCTTAACAATGAGCAGTTCTTC.

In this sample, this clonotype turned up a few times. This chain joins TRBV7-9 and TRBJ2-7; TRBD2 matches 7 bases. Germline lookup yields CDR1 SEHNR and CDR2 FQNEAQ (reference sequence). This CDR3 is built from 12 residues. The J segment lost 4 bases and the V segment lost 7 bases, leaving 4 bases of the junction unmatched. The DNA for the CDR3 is TGTGCCAGCAACCCCGGGGGGTACGAGCAGTACTTC. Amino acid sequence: CASNPGGYEQYF.

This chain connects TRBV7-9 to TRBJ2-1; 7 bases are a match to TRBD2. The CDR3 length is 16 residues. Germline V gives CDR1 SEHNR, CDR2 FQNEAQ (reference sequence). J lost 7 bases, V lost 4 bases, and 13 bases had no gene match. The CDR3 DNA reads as TGTGCCAGCAGCTCTCCATGGGGCGGGGGTTTGAATGAGCAGTTCTTC. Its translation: CASSSPWGGGLNEQFF.

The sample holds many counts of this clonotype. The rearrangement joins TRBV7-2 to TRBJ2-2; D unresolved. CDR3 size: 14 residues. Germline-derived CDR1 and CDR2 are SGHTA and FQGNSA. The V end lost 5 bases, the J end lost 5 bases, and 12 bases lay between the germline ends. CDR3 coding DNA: TGTGCCAGCAGCCCAACTCGGGTGACCGGGGAGCTGTTTTTT. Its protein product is CASSPTRVTGELFF. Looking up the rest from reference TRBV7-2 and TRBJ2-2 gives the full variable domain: GAGVSQSPSNKVTEKGKDVELRCDPISGHTALYWYRQSLGQGLEFLIYFQGNSAPDKSGLPSDRFSAERTGGSVSTLTIQRTQQEDSAVYLCASSPTRVTGELFFGEGSRLTVL.

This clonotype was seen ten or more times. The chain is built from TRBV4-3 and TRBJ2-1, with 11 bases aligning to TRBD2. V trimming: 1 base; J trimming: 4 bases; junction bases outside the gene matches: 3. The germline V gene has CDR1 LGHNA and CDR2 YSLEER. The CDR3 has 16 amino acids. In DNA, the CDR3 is TGCGCCAGCAGCCAAGGGGTAGCGGGGGGGTACAATGAGCAGTTCTTC. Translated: CASSQGVAGGYNEQFF.

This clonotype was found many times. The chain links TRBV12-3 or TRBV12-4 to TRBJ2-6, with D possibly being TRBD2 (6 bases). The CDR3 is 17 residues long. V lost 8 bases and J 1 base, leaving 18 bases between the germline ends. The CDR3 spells CASGGGVRRSGANVLTF. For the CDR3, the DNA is TGTGCCAGCGGCGGCGGGGTTCGGAGGTCTGGGGCCAACGTCCTGACTTTC.